One sample yielded the 7 T cell receptor beta chains listed below, sequenced in a study of cytomegalovirus exposure and HLA in healthy donors. With 60 Vbeta and 13 Jbeta primers, the PCR was carried out. Clones were sequenced by immunoSEQ multiplex PCR, and TCRdb holds only the in-frame ones, with some missing. The data hold around 120,000 clones, with about 75% observed a single time. The sample was PBMCs. The receptors derive from a man between 60 and 75 years old in good health and CMV-seropositive.

This rearrangement joins TRBV5-4 to TRBJ2-7; 7 bases match TRBD1. The trim removed 5 bases at V and 0 bases at J, leaving 8 bases unmatched. The V gene's germline CDR1 is SGHNT and CDR2 YYREEE (reference sequence). This CDR3 contains 15 residues. Written as DNA, the CDR3 is TGTGCCAGCAGTGAAGCGACAGGGATCTCCTACGAGCAGTACTTC. It yields the protein CASSEATGISYEQYF.

This clone came up a few times. J is TRBJ2-3 and V is TRBV5-6; no reliable D call. The CDR3 is 13 amino acids. V lost 0 bases to trimming and J lost 3 bases, with 5 bases between them. Germline V gene data show CDR1 as SGHDT and CDR2 as YYEEEE. CDR3 DNA sequence: TGTGCCAGCAGCTTGGCCCCGACAGATACGCAGTATTTT. It yields the protein CASSLAPTDTQYF.

The chain recombines TRBV7-3 with TRBJ1-1, with TRBD1 matching over 10 bases. This CDR3 region has 15 residues. Germline V gene lookup returns CDR1 SGHTA and CDR2 FQGTGA. Losses at the gene ends were 3 bases for V and 1 base for J; bases not matched to a gene: 2. CDR3 DNA: TGTGCCAGCAGCTTGACAGGGGGCCAGAACACTGAAGCTTTCTTT. Residues: CASSLTGGQNTEAFF.

This CDR3 is CASSPKGGPSYNEQFF. The CDR3 DNA is TGTGCCAGCAGCCCAAAAGGGGGACCTTCGTACAATGAGCAGTTCTTC. The chain uses TRBV11-2 and TRBJ2-1, with a tentative D call TRBD1 (6 bases). Germline V gene lookup returns CDR1 SGHAT and CDR2 FQNNGV. This CDR3 spans 16 amino acids. The V and J ends lost 5 bases and 4 bases respectively, with 18 bases between them.

The CDR3 DNA reads TGTGCCAGCAGTCTAGGGGACAACTACTACGTGGAGCAGTACTTC. Its translation: CASSLGDNYYVEQYF. This chain connects TRBV7-9 to TRBJ2-7; D may be TRBD1 (6 bases). CDR1 is SEHNR, CDR2 FQNEAQ, per germline (reference sequence). Trimming took off 6 bases at V and 7 bases at J, with 22 bases between the two ends. This CDR3 is 15 amino acids long.

The chain recombines TRBV2 with TRBJ2-7; 7 nucleotides agree with TRBD1. This CDR3 region has 13 residues. Trimming removed 7 bases from V and 4 bases from J; junction bases left unmatched: 7. CDR1 and CDR2 (germline): SNHLY, FYNNEI. In nucleotides, the CDR3 is TGTGCCAGCACCCGGGACAGCCTTTACGAGCAGTACTTC. It codes for CASTRDSLYEQYF.

This chain joins TRBV5-5 and TRBJ2-5, with 7 bases that match TRBD1. The CDR3 totals 14 residues. Germline V gene data show CDR1 as SGHKS and CDR2 as YYEKEE (reference sequence). V was pared by 3 bases and J by 7 bases, with 9 bases of the junction left unmatched. For the CDR3, the DNA is TGTGCCAGCAGCTCGGGGACAGCCATCGGGACCCAGTACTTC. Translating gives CASSSGTAIGTQYF.